The next 31 T cell receptor beta chains were all read from a single sample in a study of OX40 agonist ivuxolimab in advanced cancers. Produced via immunoSEQ multiplex PCR; TCRdb's table is partial and in-frame only. Of 95,000 to 150,000 clones in the sample, approximately 90% were seen once. The specimen comprised CD4+ or CD8+ T cells sorted from blood, sampled in a trial of the OX40 agonist ivuxolimab. The receptors were sampled from an adult with an advanced solid tumor such as melanoma, head and neck, liver or kidney cancer.

This clone was detected only once. This chain connects TRBV15 to TRBJ2-5; D ambiguous. With 9 bases removed from V and 4 bases from J, the gap between germline ends came to 6 bases. The germline V gene encodes CDR1 LNHNV and CDR2 YYDKDF (reference sequence). The CDR3 has 10 residues. CDR3 DNA: TGTGCCACGGATAGAGAGACCCAGTACTTC. Its protein product is CATDRETQYF.

V usage is TRBV4-1 and J usage is TRBJ2-7; 12 nucleotides match TRBD2. With V trimmed by 4 bases and J by 0 bases, 10 bases remained unmatched. Per the germline V gene, CDR1 is MGHRA and CDR2 is YSYEKL. The CDR3 consists of 18 residues. The CDR3 region is CASSLTGTSGSSSYEQYF. The CDR3 nucleotides read TGCGCCAGCAGCCTCACCGGGACTAGCGGGTCAAGCTCCTACGAGCAGTACTTC.

V and J are TRBV6-5 and TRBJ2-5; D ambiguous. Germline V gene data show CDR1 as MNHEY and CDR2 as SVGAGI. This CDR3 is 13 amino acids long. V was trimmed by 4 bases and J by 0 bases, leaving 6 bases between them. CDR3 loop: CASSSGNQETQYF. CDR3 sequence (DNA): TGTGCCAGCAGTTCTGGGAACCAAGAGACCCAGTACTTC.

The chain is built from TRBV27 and TRBJ1-4; no reliable D call. CDR3 length: 15 amino acids. V was clipped by 2 bases and J by 0 bases, with 7 bases between them. Germline CDR1 reads MNHEY; CDR2 reads SMNVEV (reference sequence). CDR3 sequence: CASSLTPATNEKLFF. CDR3 nucleotides: TGTGCCAGCAGTTTAACGCCCGCAACTAATGAAAAACTGTTTTTT.

The J gene is TRBJ2-5, the V gene TRBV7-6; 8 positions agree with TRBD2. The junction had 6 bases not matched to a gene; V was cut back by 0 bases and J by 0 bases. This CDR3 has 17 residues. Germline V gives CDR1 SGHVS, CDR2 FNYEAQ. Written as DNA, the CDR3 is TGTGCCAGCAGCTTAGCCGCTAGCGGGTCCTACCAAGAGACCCAGTACTTC. As protein: CASSLAASGSYQETQYF.

This clone was counted a single time. The CDR3 nucleotides read TGTGCCTGGAGGTCAGGATGGGCCGGGGAGCTGTTTTTT. Amino acid sequence: CAWRSGWAGELFF. The chain couples TRBV30 to TRBJ2-2; no clear D. Trimming left V 3 bases short and J 6 bases short, with 11 bases between. The CDR3 runs to 13 residues. Germline V CDR1 and CDR2: GTSNPN, SVGIG (reference sequence).

The CDR3, as DNA: TGTGCCAGCAGCCAGGACAGTCGCCCCTACAATGAGCAGTTCTTC. Its translation: CASSQDSRPYNEQFF. The V and J genes are TRBV11-3 and TRBJ2-1, with a possible D match to TRBD1 (6 bases). V lost 5 bases and J lost 2, with 13 bases in between. CDR3 length: 15 residues. Germline CDR1 SGHNT, CDR2 YENEEA. Full variable domain (missing parts from reference TRBV11-3 and TRBJ2-1): EAGVVQSPRYKIIEKKQPVAFWCNPISGHNTLYWYLQNLGQGPELLIRYENEEAVDDSQLPKDRFSAERLKGVDSTLKIQPAELGDSAVYLCASSQDSRPYNEQFFGPGTRLTVL.

In DNA form, the CDR3 reads TGTGCCAGCAGACTCTACGGGGCAGGGGATGAGACCCAGTACTTC. Translating gives CASRLYGAGDETQYF. This chain uses TRBV6-5 with TRBJ2-5; weak D call: TRBD1 (6 bases). Germline V CDR1 and CDR2: MNHEY, SVGAGI. CDR3 size: 15 residues. V lost 6 bases and J 5 bases, leaving 19 bases between the germline ends.

This clone showed up just once. The CDR3 loop is CASSDRATEAFF. The CDR3, as DNA: TGTGCCAGTTCGGACAGGGCTACTGAAGCTTTCTTT. V is TRBV19 and J is TRBJ1-1; 8 bases are a match to TRBD1. V dropped 8 bases and J dropped 5; count of bases not matched to a gene: 4. Germline V gene lookup returns CDR1 LNHDA and CDR2 SQIVND (reference sequence). The CDR3 spans 12 residues.

The genes are TRBV9 and TRBJ2-6, with 7 bases identical to TRBD2. This CDR3 spans 17 amino acids. Germline CDR1 SGDLS, CDR2 YYNGEE. With V trimmed by 3 bases and J by 0 bases, 6 bases remained unmatched. The CDR3 bases are TGTGCCAGCAGCGCGTCAGGGAGGGGCTCTGGGGCCAACGTCCTGACTTTC. Its protein product is CASSASGRGSGANVLTF.

The sample holds a few counts of this clone. CDR3: CASSLEGAEQYF. As DNA, the CDR3 is TGTGCCAGCAGCTTAGAAGGGGCCGAGCAGTACTTC. The chain is built from TRBV7-9 and TRBJ2-7, with a tentative D call TRBD1 (5 bases). Germline CDR1 and CDR2: SEHNR and FQNEAQ (reference sequence). V lost 1 base to trimming and J lost 6 bases, with 7 bases between them. This CDR3 is built from 12 residues.

The chain carries TRBV7-9 and TRBJ1-6, with D maybe TRBD1 (5 bases). Germline CDR1 and CDR2: SEHNR and FQNEAQ (reference sequence). The CDR3 length is 14 residues. V dropped 2 bases and J dropped 7 bases, with 9 bases sitting between them. In DNA, the CDR3 is TGTGCCAGCAGCTTAAAGGGGTTAAATTCACCCCTCCACTTT. This codes for CASSLKGLNSPLHF.

This chain links TRBV10-3 with TRBJ1-2, with a weak D call TRBD1 (6 bases). The CDR3 has 13 residues. The V and J ends lost 6 bases and 7 bases respectively, with 15 bases between them. CDR1 is ENHRY, CDR2 SYGVKD, per germline. CDR3 in DNA: TGTGCCATCAGGACGGACAGAGTCTTTGGCTACACCTTC. The encoded protein is CAIRTDRVFGYTF.

V usage is TRBV5-1 and J usage is TRBJ1-2; D gene uncertain. V lost 0 bases and J 5 bases, leaving 23 bases between the germline ends. The CDR3 has 18 residues. The germline V gene encodes CDR1 SGHRS and CDR2 YFSETQ. Written as DNA, the CDR3 is TGCGCCAGCAGCTTGGTTCTGGGATTGGGCCAGACACATTATGGCTACACCTTC. Its translation is CASSLVLGLGQTHYGYTF.

The CDR3 spells CASSMARALPFSYNEQFF. Written as DNA, the CDR3 is TGTGCCAGTAGTATGGCCAGGGCCCTACCGTTCTCCTACAATGAGCAGTTCTTC. This chain links TRBV19 with TRBJ2-1; D is possibly TRBD1 (5 bases). V was trimmed by 3 bases and J by 0 bases, leaving 18 bases between them. This CDR3 contains 18 residues. Germline CDR1 and CDR2: LNHDA and SQIVND (reference sequence).

The chain has TRBV14 and TRBJ2-1, with D maybe TRBD2 (6 bases). The CDR3 consists of 15 residues. Looked up from germline, CDR1 is SGHDN and CDR2 is FVKESK. Trimming removed 1 base at V and 6 bases at J, with 13 bases between. The CDR3 sequence is CASSQGGTRSNEQFF. CDR3 nucleotide sequence: TGTGCCAGCAGCCAAGGAGGGACTCGAAGCAATGAGCAGTTCTTC. Full variable domain (missing parts from reference TRBV14 and TRBJ2-1): EAGVTQFPSHSVIEKGQTVTLRCDPISGHDNLYWYRRVMGKEIKFLLHFVKESKQDESGMPNNRFLAERTGGTYSTLKVQPAELEDSGVYFCASSQGGTRSNEQFFGPGTRLTVL.

The chain is built from TRBV6-5 and TRBJ1-5; the D is unclear. CDR1 and CDR2 (germline): MNHEY, SVGAGI. Trimming removed 5 bases at V and 3 bases at J, with 8 bases between. The CDR3 is made up of 13 amino acids. The CDR3 sequence is CASSPVFNQPQHF. The CDR3 DNA reads TGTGCCAGCAGTCCGGTATTCAATCAGCCCCAGCATTTT.

The chain combines TRBV2 with TRBJ2-7, with 9 bases fitting TRBD1. The J segment lost 6 bases and the V segment lost 7 bases, leaving 7 bases of the junction unmatched. The CDR3 spans 13 residues. CDR1 and CDR2 from the germline V gene are SNHLY and FYNNEI. DNA for the CDR3: TGTGCCAGCAAAGGGACAGGGTCGAGCGAGCAGTACTTC. Its protein is CASKGTGSSEQYF.

The J gene is TRBJ2-5, the V gene TRBV19; 8 bases align to TRBD1. Germline V CDR1 and CDR2: LNHDA, SQIVND (reference sequence). The CDR3 sequence is 17 residues long. After removal of 3 bases from V and 4 bases from J, the junction contained 13 bases not matched to a gene. CDR3 nucleotides: TGTGCCAGTAGTATTGGGAGACAGGGGCTCTACGGAGAGACCCAGTACTTC. Translating it yields CASSIGRQGLYGETQYF. Full variable domain (rest looked up from reference TRBV19 and TRBJ2-5): DGGITQSPKYLFRKEGQNVTLSCEQNLNHDAMYWYRQDPGQGLRLIYYSQIVNDFQKGDIAEGYSVSREKKESFPLTVTSAQKNPTAFYLCASSIGRQGLYGETQYFGPGTRLLVL.

The chain has TRBV10-3 and TRBJ1-4; D gene ambiguous. V lost 2 bases and J lost 6, with 7 bases in between. Germline loops: CDR1 ENHRY, CDR2 SYGVKD. The CDR3 runs to 13 residues. The CDR3 coding sequence is TGTGCCATCAGTGAGAGGAACGATGAAAAACTGTTTTTT. The encoded protein is CAISERNDEKLFF.

This clone occurred once. The chain recombines TRBV11-1 with TRBJ2-7; D ambiguous. Trimming took 4 bases from V and 4 from J, leaving 14 bases between them. Germline V gene lookup returns CDR1 SGHAT and CDR2 FQDESV (reference sequence). CDR3 length: 14 residues. The CDR3 loop reads CASSSPRFGYEQYF. CDR3 coding DNA: TGTGCCAGCAGCTCCCCCAGGTTTGGTTACGAGCAGTACTTC.

This chain joins TRBV10-1 and TRBJ2-7, with D maybe TRBD2 (6 bases). With 0 bases removed from V and 7 bases from J, the gap between germline ends came to 13 bases. Germline CDR1 is WNHNN and CDR2 is SYGVQD (reference sequence). The CDR3 runs to 14 residues. In DNA form, the CDR3 reads TGCGCCAGCAGTGAGTCGTCATCGGCGGGAGAGCAGTACTTC. It translates to CASSESSSAGEQYF.

The chain recombines TRBV5-1 with TRBJ1-1; D possibly corresponds to TRBD1 (5 bases). CDR1 SGHRS and CDR2 YFSETQ come from the germline V gene. This CDR3 contains 15 residues. Between the trimmed V and J ends, which lost 7 bases and 3 bases, there was a span of 19 bases. The CDR3 coding sequence is TGCGCCAGCCTTAAAGGACATCGGGCAGACACTGAAGCTTTCTTT. This encodes CASLKGHRADTEAFF.

The chain carries TRBV4-1 and TRBJ2-1; tentative D call: TRBD2 (6 bases). V was pared by 0 bases and J by 3 bases, with 12 bases between. Germline values: CDR1 MGHRA, CDR2 YSYEKL. The CDR3 length is 16 residues. This CDR3 is CASSQEKGGLYNEQFF. As DNA, the CDR3 is TGCGCCAGCAGCCAAGAAAAGGGAGGTCTCTACAATGAGCAGTTCTTC.

This chain links TRBV19 with TRBJ2-7, with TRBD1 matching over 8 bases. The J segment lost 7 bases and the V segment lost 4 bases, leaving 9 bases of the junction unmatched. Germline CDR1 reads LNHDA; CDR2 reads SQIVND (reference sequence). The CDR3 sequence is 14 residues long. The CDR3 coding sequence is TGTGCCAGTAGTACCCAGGGGGCGAATAAGGAGCAGTACTTC. It yields the protein CASSTQGANKEQYF.

This clone was recorded only once. The rearrangement uses TRBV2 and TRBJ1-2; D is ambiguous. Trimming pared 3 bases from V and 8 bases from J, leaving 16 bases between. This CDR3 has 14 amino acids. The V gene's germline CDR1 is SNHLY and CDR2 FYNNEI. CDR3 region: CASSEERPGQGYTF. The CDR3 nucleotides are TGTGCCAGCAGTGAGGAGAGGCCCGGGCAGGGCTACACCTTC.

The chain recombines TRBV4-1 with TRBJ1-1; D is unresolved. In germline, CDR1 is MGHRA, CDR2 YSYEKL. The CDR3 extends over 13 amino acids. V lost 4 bases and J 6 bases, leaving 12 bases between the germline ends. Here the CDR3 DNA reads TGCGCCAGCAGCCGTCAACTGGCCTCTGAAGCTTTCTTT. This translates into CASSRQLASEAFF.

V is TRBV6-1 and J is TRBJ2-2; D gene unclear. Germline CDR1 reads MNHNS; CDR2 reads SASEGT. The CDR3 length is 13 residues. The V end was cut by 3 bases, the J end by 8 bases, with 10 bases between. The chain's CDR3 is CASSETYGGELFF. CDR3 sequence (DNA): TGTGCCAGCAGTGAGACTTACGGTGGGGAGCTGTTTTTT.

V gene TRBV28 combines with J gene TRBJ2-7; 9 nucleotides agree with TRBD1. Germline V gene data show CDR1 as MDHEN and CDR2 as SYDVKM. This CDR3 is built from 16 residues. The ends lost 8 bases at V and 6 bases at J; junction bases unmatched: 17. The CDR3 DNA follows: TGTGCCAGCGGACCTCCATTCGGACAGGGGAGTCGCGAGCAGTACTTC. As protein: CASGPPFGQGSREQYF.

V gene TRBV28 combines with J gene TRBJ2-7; no clear D. Per germline, CDR1 MDHEN and CDR2 SYDVKM. Trimming cost V 2 bases and J 9 bases, with 11 bases left between them. This CDR3 has 12 residues. CDR3 loop: CASSLSPGGQYF. The CDR3 DNA reads as TGTGCCAGCAGTTTAAGTCCGGGTGGGCAGTACTTC.

The chain is built from TRBV6-1 and TRBJ2-2, with TRBD2 matching 12 bases. CDR1 and CDR2 (germline): MNHNS, SASEGT. This CDR3 is 14 amino acids long. V gave up 6 bases and J gave up 5 bases; unmatched junction bases: 1. The CDR3 loop reads CASRTSGRTGELFF. The DNA of the CDR3 is TGTGCCAGCAGGACTAGCGGGAGAACCGGGGAGCTGTTTTTT.